Each of the 9 T cell receptor beta chains below was sequenced from the same sample in a study of PD-L1 blockade in urothelial cancer. Libraries were prepared by immunoSEQ multiplex PCR; TCRdb keeps only in-frame clonotypes and omits some of them. The table lists about 74,000 clones, 85% to 90% of them singletons, with 3.5% to 5% in the top ten. Time point denoted: pretreatment peripheral blood. The starting material was PBMCs, obtained around atezolizumab (anti-PD-L1) treatment. Source of these receptors: a man in his 70s with urothelial cancer.

This clone was counted a few times. The rearrangement links TRBV7-6 to TRBJ2-2; D is perhaps TRBD1 (7 bases). CDR3 length equals 16 residues. Per germline, CDR1 SGHVS and CDR2 FNYEAQ. Trimming took 1 base from V and 7 from J, leaving 16 bases between them. CDR3 amino acids: CASSLVPRGVGGELFF. CDR3 sequence (DNA): TGTGCCAGCAGCTTAGTACCCAGGGGGGTCGGCGGGGAGCTGTTTTTT.

The gene calls are TRBV6-5 and TRBJ2-1; the D gene is possibly TRBD2 (6 bases). This CDR3 comprises 11 residues. Germline V gives CDR1 MNHEY, CDR2 SVGAGI. V was trimmed by 2 bases and J by 13 bases, leaving 9 bases between them. CDR3 coding DNA: TGTGCCAGCAGTTACCGGGAGCACCAGTTCTTC. This encodes CASSYREHQFF.

V and J are TRBV7-9 and TRBJ1-5, with 10 bases identical to TRBD1. The CDR3 has 14 residues. Germline V gene data show CDR1 as SEHNR and CDR2 as FQNEAQ (reference sequence). V was pared by 5 bases and J by 9 bases, with 7 bases of the junction left unmatched. The CDR3 nucleotides read TGTGCCAGCAGCCGCGGACAGGGGGGGTGGCCCCAGCATTTT. Translating gives CASSRGQGGWPQHF.

This sequence joins TRBV28 and TRBJ1-1; D might be TRBD1 (6 bases). Germline lookup yields CDR1 MDHEN and CDR2 SYDVKM. V was shortened by 5 bases and J by 3 bases, with 16 bases between the two germline ends. The CDR3 sequence is 15 residues long. The CDR3 DNA reads TGTGCCAGCAGTGACCCTAGGGGGATCGACACTGAAGCTTTCTTT. It is translated as CASSDPRGIDTEAFF.

The CDR3 DNA reads as TGCGCCAGCAGTCGGGGGGGCGGTAGCTCCTACAATGAGCAGTTCTTC. Protein: CASSRGGGSSYNEQFF. V gene TRBV5-1 combines with J gene TRBJ2-1, with 8 bases identical to TRBD2. CDR3 length: 16 amino acids. The germline gives CDR1 SGHRS, CDR2 YFSETQ. Losses at the gene ends were 5 bases for V and 0 bases for J; bases not matched to a gene: 7.

Here the CDR3 DNA reads TGTGCCAGCTCATCCCCAGGGGCGGATTCAACTAATGAAAAACTGTTTTTT. Its translation is CASSSPGADSTNEKLFF. V usage is TRBV18 and J usage is TRBJ1-4, with a tentative D call TRBD1 (6 bases). Per germline, CDR1 KGHSH and CDR2 LQKENI. This CDR3 spans 17 amino acids. The ends were cut back, 5 bases at V and 0 bases at J, with 16 bases in the middle. The full variable domain, with the rest looked up from reference TRBV18 and TRBJ1-4, is NAGVMQNPRHLVRRRGQEARLRCSPMKGHSHVYWYRQLPEEGLKFMVYLQKENIIDESGMPKERFSAEFPKEGPSILRIQQVVRGDSAAYFCASSSPGADSTNEKLFFGSGTQLSVL.

This chain joins TRBV15 and TRBJ1-5; D might be TRBD1 (5 bases). V shed 6 bases and J shed 5 bases, with 11 bases lying between them. This CDR3 is built from 13 residues. Germline V lookup: CDR1 LNHNV, CDR2 YYDKDF (reference sequence). The DNA of the CDR3 is TGTGCCACCAGAGGCAGGGCCGATCAGCCCCAGCATTTT. Translating gives CATRGRADQPQHF.

The chain couples TRBV7-9 to TRBJ1-1; 10 bases map to TRBD1. V was pared by 5 bases and J by 7 bases, with 4 bases of the junction left unmatched. The CDR3 spans 13 residues. Germline V gene lookup returns CDR1 SEHNR and CDR2 FQNEAQ (reference sequence). The chain's CDR3 is CASSIGQGVEAFF. The CDR3 region has the DNA TGTGCCAGCAGCATTGGACAGGGGGTTGAAGCTTTCTTT. Complete variable domain (other parts from reference TRBV7-9 and TRBJ1-1): DTGVSQNPRHKITKRGQNVTFRCDPISEHNRLYWYRQTLGQGPEFLTYFQNEAQLEKSRLLSDRFSAERPKGSFSTLEIQRTEQGDSAMYLCASSIGQGVEAFFGQGTRLTVV.

The gene calls are TRBV19 and TRBJ2-5, with 9 bases fitting TRBD1. V was pared by 6 bases and J by 7 bases, with 12 bases of the junction left unmatched. Germline V gene sequence: CDR1 LNHDA, CDR2 SQIVND (reference sequence). The CDR3 spans 15 residues. CDR3 amino acids: CASSGTGGPVGTQYF. CDR3 nucleotide sequence: TGTGCCAGTAGCGGTACAGGGGGCCCAGTTGGGACCCAGTACTTC.